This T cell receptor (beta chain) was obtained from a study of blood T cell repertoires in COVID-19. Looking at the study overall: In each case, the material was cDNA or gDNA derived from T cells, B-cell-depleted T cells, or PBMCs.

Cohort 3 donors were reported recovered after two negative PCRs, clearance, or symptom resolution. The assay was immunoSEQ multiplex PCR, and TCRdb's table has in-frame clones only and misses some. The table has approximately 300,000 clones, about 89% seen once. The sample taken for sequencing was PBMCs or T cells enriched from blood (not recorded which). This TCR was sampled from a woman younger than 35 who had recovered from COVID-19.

CDR3 nucleotide sequence: TGTGCCAGCAGTCAACGGGGCACAGATACGCAGTATTTT. Translating it yields CASSQRGTDTQYF. The chain uses TRBV9 and TRBJ2-3; D is unresolved. This CDR3 has 13 residues. Germline lookup yields CDR1 SGDLS and CDR2 YYNGEE. V was cut by 5 bases and J by 1 base, with 8 bases left in between.